This T cell receptor (beta chain) was sequenced for a study of blood T cell repertoires in COVID-19. Overall study: The United States, Italy and Spain supplied acute and convalescent COVID-19 samples.

This CDR3 is 15 amino acids long. Germline CDR1 and CDR2: LGHDT and YNNKEL (reference sequence). Trimming took 1 base from V and 1 from J, leaving 10 bases between them. TCRdb's table, derived via immunoSEQ multiplex PCR, lists solely in-frame clones and lacks some. The sample yields 240,000 or so clones, about four fifths seen once. V gene TRBV3-1 (or the pseudogene TRBV3-2) combines with J gene TRBJ2-5; no clear D gene. Specimen: peripheral blood. The receptor was isolated from an elderly woman with acute or convalescent COVID-19. CDR3 loop: CASSQGPTAQETQYF. CDR3 coding DNA: TGTGCCAGCAGCCAAGGGCCAACCGCCCAAGAGACCCAGTACTTC.